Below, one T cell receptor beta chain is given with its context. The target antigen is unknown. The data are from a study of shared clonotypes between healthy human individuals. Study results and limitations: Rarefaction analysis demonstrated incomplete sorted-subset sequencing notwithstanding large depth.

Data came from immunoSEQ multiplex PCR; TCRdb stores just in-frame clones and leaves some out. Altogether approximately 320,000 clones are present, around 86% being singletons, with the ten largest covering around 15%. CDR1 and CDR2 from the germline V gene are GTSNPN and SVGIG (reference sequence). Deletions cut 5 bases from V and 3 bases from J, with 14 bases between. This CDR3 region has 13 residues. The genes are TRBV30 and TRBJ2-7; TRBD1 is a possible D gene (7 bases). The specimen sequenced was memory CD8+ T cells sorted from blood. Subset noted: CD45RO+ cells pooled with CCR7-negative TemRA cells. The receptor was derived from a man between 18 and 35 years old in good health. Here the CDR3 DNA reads TGTGCCTGGGCCAGGGGGGATAGCTACGAGCAGTACTTC. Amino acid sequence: CAWARGDSYEQYF.